A single T cell receptor (beta chain) is shown here with its context. Antigen: not known. The table came from immunoSEQ multiplex PCR; TCRdb's copy has only in-frame clones and leaves some out. Among 150,000 or so clones listed, about 89% were seen once. These data originate in a study of T cell responses to AZD1222 COVID-19 vaccine. CDR3 size: 14 residues. With 6 bases clipped from V and 5 bases from J, the junction kept 4 bases outside the gene matches. Germline V lookup: CDR1 LGHNA, CDR2 YSLEER. Study observations and caveats: It was only a handful of AZD1222 recipients who were seropositive at baseline. A mostly white British donor set with more females was recruited, and clonal diversity was possibly underestimated.

The chain employs TRBV4-3 and TRBJ1-6; 7 bases match TRBD1. Sequenced here: peripheral blood, sampled on day 0 of AZD1222 vaccination. The sequence came from an adult in good health. The CDR3 is CASSRDSNNSPLHF. Here the CDR3 DNA reads TGCGCCAGCAGTCGGGACAGCAATAATTCACCCCTCCACTTT.